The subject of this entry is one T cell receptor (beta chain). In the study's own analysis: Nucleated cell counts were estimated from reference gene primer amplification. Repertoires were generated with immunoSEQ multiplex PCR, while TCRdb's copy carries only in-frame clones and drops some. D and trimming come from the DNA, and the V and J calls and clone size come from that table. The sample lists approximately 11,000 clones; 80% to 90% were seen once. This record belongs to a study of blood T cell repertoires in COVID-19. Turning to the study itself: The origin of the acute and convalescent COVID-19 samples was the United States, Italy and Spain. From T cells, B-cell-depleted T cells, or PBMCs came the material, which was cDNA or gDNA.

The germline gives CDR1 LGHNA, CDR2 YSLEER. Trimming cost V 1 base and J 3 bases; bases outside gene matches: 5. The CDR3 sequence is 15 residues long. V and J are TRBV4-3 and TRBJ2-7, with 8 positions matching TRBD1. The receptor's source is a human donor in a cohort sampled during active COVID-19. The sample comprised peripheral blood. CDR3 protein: CASSQAGQGLYEQYF. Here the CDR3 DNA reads TGCGCCAGCAGCCAAGCCGGACAGGGACTCTACGAGCAGTACTTC.